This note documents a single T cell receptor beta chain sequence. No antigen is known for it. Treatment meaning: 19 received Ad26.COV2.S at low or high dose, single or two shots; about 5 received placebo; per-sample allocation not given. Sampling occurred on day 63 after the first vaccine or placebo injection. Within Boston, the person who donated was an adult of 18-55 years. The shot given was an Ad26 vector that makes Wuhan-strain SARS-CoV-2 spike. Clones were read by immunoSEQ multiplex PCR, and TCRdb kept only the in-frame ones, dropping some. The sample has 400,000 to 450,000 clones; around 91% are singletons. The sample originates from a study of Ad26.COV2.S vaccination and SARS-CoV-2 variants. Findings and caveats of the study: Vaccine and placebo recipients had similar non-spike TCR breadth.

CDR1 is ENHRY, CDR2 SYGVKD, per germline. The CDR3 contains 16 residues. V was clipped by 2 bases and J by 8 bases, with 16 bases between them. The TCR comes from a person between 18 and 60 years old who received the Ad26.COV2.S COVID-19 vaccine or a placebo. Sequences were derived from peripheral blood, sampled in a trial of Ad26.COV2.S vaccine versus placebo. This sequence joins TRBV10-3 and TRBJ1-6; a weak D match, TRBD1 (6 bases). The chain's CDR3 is CAISEIGTPEDSPLHF. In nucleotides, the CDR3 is TGTGCCATCAGTGAGATCGGGACACCGGAGGATTCACCCCTCCACTTT.